What follows are 4 T cell receptor beta chains derived from one specimen sequenced in a study of blood T cell repertoires in COVID-19. Here immunoSEQ multiplex PCR was the method, and the copy in TCRdb shows in-frame clones only, minus some. The table has 150,000 to 200,000 clones, under 85% seen once. The material sequenced was peripheral blood. The receptors shown here come from an older man with acute or convalescent COVID-19.

The chain couples TRBV10-3 to TRBJ2-7; no clear D gene. The CDR3 length is 12 residues. CDR1 and CDR2 (germline): ENHRY, SYGVKD. V was cut by 10 bases and J by 2 bases, with 12 bases left in between. The CDR3 DNA follows: TGTGCCACCACGTCCGCGGCCTACGAGCAGTACTTC. Residues: CATTSAAYEQYF.

The V gene is TRBV6-5, the J gene TRBJ1-1; TRBD1 agrees at 7 bases. Germline CDR1 MNHEY, CDR2 SVGAGI. After removal of 6 bases from V and 7 bases from J, the junction contained 14 bases not matched to a gene. The CDR3 covers 15 residues. This chain's CDR3 is CASSKRVQGLVEAFF. CDR3 nucleotide sequence: TGTGCCAGCAGCAAACGTGTACAGGGGTTGGTTGAAGCTTTCTTT.

V gene TRBV4-1 combines with J gene TRBJ1-2; 9 bases are shared with TRBD1. Germline CDR1 is MGHRA and CDR2 is YSYEKL. This CDR3 is built from 16 residues. J gave up 7 bases and V 4 bases, and 13 bases lay outside the gene matches. The CDR3, as DNA: TGCGCCAGCAGCCCCCCGGGACAGGGCCGAAATTCTGGCTACACCTTC. Translating gives CASSPPGQGRNSGYTF.

This clone was recorded once. This chain joins TRBV7-2 and TRBJ1-3, with 7 bases matching TRBD1. Trimming took 4 bases from V and 4 from J; bases not matched to a gene: 10. CDR1 is SGHTA and CDR2 is FQGNSA in the germline V gene. CDR3 length: 16 amino acids. The CDR3 sequence: CASSSQGIPRGNTIYF. As DNA, the CDR3 is TGTGCCAGCAGCTCACAGGGGATTCCGAGAGGAAACACCATATATTTT.